This TCR beta chain was obtained from a study of T cell responses to AZD1222 COVID-19 vaccine (dated by TCRdb to the early 2020s). About the full investigation: AZD1222 recipients whose second dose came at about 4 weeks and those whose second dose came at about 12 weeks were combined into one group, since spike-specific TCR depth and breadth did not differ between the two schedules. A total of roughly 240 trial participants underwent TCR sequencing, of whom 200 to 220 received two doses of AZD1222 and about 26 received two doses of the MenACWY control vaccine. Enrollment into the trials was organized by age into subgroups of 18-55, 56-69 and 70-plus years, and those subgroups contained approximately 160, 26 and 62 TCR-sequenced participants, respectively. Findings and caveats that apply to the study as a whole: The vaccine-associated CD4 TCRs covered the entire spike protein, and the dominant responses fell in regions 160-218 and 743-854. In the small 56-69-year group, the increase in depth fell short of significance, most likely because of low power. Participants were mostly white British and included more females than males, and it was suggested by the authors that clonal diversity may have been underestimated. Only five or six AZD1222 recipients were SARS-CoV-2 seropositive at baseline, limiting conclusions about previously exposed vaccinees. Nearly half of unique spike-specific TCRs reportedly recognized epitopes outside regions mutated in the B.1.351 and B.1.1.7 variants. After two AZD1222 doses, both the breadth and the depth of spike-specific TCRs were significantly higher than at day 0 and than in MenACWY recipients. Because no day 14 peak-response samples were available, the repertoires could be characterized only after the peak T cell response.

This specimen's time point label, interpreted: baseline before first vaccination. Samples from vaccinated people were obtained from the UK trials COV001 and COV002, which included a single-blind randomized controlled phase 2/3 trial of AZD1222 (ChAdOx1 nCoV-19) in healthy adults. Trial participant PBMC samples were collected at day 0 and day 28 after the second dose for TCRbeta chain sequencing. A word on this clone: What antigen it recognizes has not been identified. No base qualities exist here, and no much larger clone lies one base off it.

The CDR3 contains 12 residues, cysteine and phenylalanine counted. Only CDR3 DNA is held: 36 bases, read in frame from base 1. CDR1 and CDR2, looked up from the germline V gene, are MDHEN and SYDVKM. V drops 5 bases and J drops 7 bases, leaving 9 bases in between. The CDR3 regions of human TCRbeta chains were analyzed by immunosequencing. The paper's data handling went like this. TCRs in the repertoires were compared against a reference library of SARS-CoV-2-specific TCRs that had been generated with the MIRA antigen-specificity platform. Breadth was defined as the fraction of unique TCRs that were SARS-CoV-2-associated, and depth was defined as the fraction of total T cells that were SARS-CoV-2-associated. Each spike-specific TCR was assigned to its reactive spike region and to a CD4 or CD8 class using the MIRA data. Log10-transformed breadth and depth values were compared by one-way ANOVA with Sidak's multiple comparisons tests. TCRdb took over this immuneACCESS table, retaining in-frame rearrangements with V and J assigned. Such tables are incomplete; in checked studies, under half of the missing clones stem from an unresolved V gene, and the remainder is unexplained. The D gene and trimming were derived from the DNA, and the V and J assignments and clone size from that table. Here the sample has approximately 140,000 clones; approximately 90% occur a single time. About 5% of the sample rests with the top ten.

The sequenced sample was peripheral blood, obtained on day 0 of AZD1222 vaccination. The chain uses TRBV28 and TRBJ2-1; confidence is insufficient to name the D gene. This TCR was sampled from an adult in good health. The CDR3 reads CASSLQWNEQFF. At the DNA level, the sequence is TGTGCCAGCAGTCTTCAATGGAATGAGCAGTTCTTC.